A selection of T cell receptor beta chains follows, all from one sample in a study of CD8 T cells in ankylosing spondylitis. TCRdb used MiXCR to reprocess the 5' RACE reads, holding one entry per CDR3 protein. In the table there are 250,000 to 350,000 distinct CDR3 sequences, less than 25% of which are singletons. Sequenced sample: blood, either unsorted or a sorted T cell fraction (not recorded which). The receptors stem from a female donor with ankylosing spondylitis or in good health (not recorded which). The CDR3 runs from the conserved cysteine through the conserved F or W. The D gene is left open where the match is weak. Clone size is not always given. Where it is, it says once, few, many or a class for expanded clones.

NA,TRBJ2-2,NA,TRBV12-3/TRBV12-4,CASSNRLENTGELFF,TGTGCCAGCAGTAACCGACTAGAGAACACCGGGGAGCTGTTTTTT
NA,TRBJ2-1,few,TRBV9,CASSVGVGSYNEQFF,TGTGCCAGCAGCGTAGGTGTAGGGTCCTACAATGAGCAGTTCTTC
TRBD2,TRBJ2-1,NA,TRBV18,CASSPQLAGGNNEQFF,TGTGCCAGCTCACCCCAACTAGCGGGAGGAAACAATGAGCAGTTCTTC
TRBD2,TRBJ2-4,many,TRBV29-1,CSALTSAFNIQYF,TGCAGCGCCCTGACTAGCGCGTTCAACATTCAGTACTTC
TRBD1,TRBJ1-2,NA,TRBV7-9,CASSHTDRAYGYTF,TGTGCCAGCAGCCATACCGACAGGGCTTATGGCTACACCTTC
NA,TRBJ2-3,NA,TRBV5-1,CASSPGHGGSTDTQYF,TGCGCCAGCAGCCCTGGCCATGGCGGGTCCACAGATACGCAGTATTTT
NA,TRBJ1-2,many,TRBV29-1,CSSTEVGDYGYTF,TGCAGCTCCACGGAGGTCGGTGACTATGGCTACACCTTC
NA,TRBJ2-7,few,TRBV20-1,CSARQGRSYEQYF,TGCAGTGCTAGGCAGGGGAGGTCCTACGAGCAGTACTTC
NA,TRBJ2-1,few,TRBV20-1,CSATGKVYNEQFF,TGCAGTGCTACGGGGAAGGTGTACAATGAGCAGTTCTTC
NA,TRBJ2-3,few,TRBV5-1,CASRSNTDTQYF,TGCGCCAGCAGGAGCAACACAGATACGCAGTATTTT
NA,TRBJ2-7,NA,TRBV30,CAWSVLRESYEQYF,TGTGCCTGGAGTGTCCTCCGCGAGTCCTACGAGCAGTACTTC
NA,TRBJ2-1,many,TRBV5-6,CASSFVNEQFF,TGTGCCAGCAGCTTTGTCAATGAGCAGTTCTTC
TRBD2,TRBJ2-7,NA,TRBV6-5,CASSWTSGTTYEQYF,TGTGCCAGCAGTTGGACTAGCGGGACAACCTACGAGCAGTACTTC
TRBD2,TRBJ2-4,NA,TRBV4-2,CASSQLPGRGRAFPVNDIQYF,TGTGCCAGCAGCCAACTACCCGGTCGCGGGAGGGCCTTTCCTGTAAACGACATTCAGTACTTC
NA,TRBJ2-1,NA,TRBV5-5,CASSPGPLTEQFF,TGTGCCAGCAGCCCGGGGCCTCTGACGGAGCAGTTCTTC
NA,TRBJ2-5,few,TRBV29-1,CSVGGRPSQETQYF,TGCAGCGTGGGGGGCCGTCCCAGCCAAGAGACCCAGTACTTC
NA,TRBJ2-5,few,TRBV15,CATSPLMAQETQYF,TGTGCCACCAGTCCGCTTATGGCACAAGAGACCCAGTACTTC
TRBD2,TRBJ2-7,few,TRBV12-3/TRBV12-4,CASSGTSGTGEQYF,TGTGCCAGCAGCGGGACTAGCGGGACGGGTGAGCAGTACTTC
NA,TRBJ1-2,few,TRBV6-5,CASSYSQGTYGYTF,TGTGCCAGCAGTTACTCGCAGGGAACCTATGGCTACACCTTC
TRBD1,TRBJ1-1,many,TRBV5-1,CASSIRTGEAFF,TGCGCCAGCAGCATCAGGACAGGAGAGGCTTTCTTT
TRBD1,TRBJ2-7,many,TRBV6-1,CASSRQTGDEQYF,TGTGCCAGCTCCCGCCAAACAGGGGACGAGCAGTACTTC
NA,TRBJ1-1,NA,TRBV10-3,CAISEQEDAFF,TGTGCCATCAGTGAACAGGAGGATGCTTTCTTT
TRBD2,TRBJ2-1,NA,TRBV29-1,CSVPAGGPYNEQFF,TGCAGCGTCCCCGCGGGGGGGCCCTACAATGAGCAGTTCTTC
TRBD1,TRBJ1-1,few,TRBV12-3/TRBV12-4,CASSPQQGYTEAFF,TGTGCCAGCAGCCCACAACAGGGGTACACTGAAGCTTTCTTT
NA,TRBJ2-2,NA,TRBV19,CASSPGTRRGTGELFF,TGTGCCAGTAGCCCCGGGACACGCCGAGGAACCGGGGAGCTGTTTTTT
TRBD2,TRBJ2-3,few,TRBV2,CASSDRLAGVTDTQYF,TGTGCCAGCAGTGATAGACTAGCGGGAGTAACAGATACGCAGTATTTT
NA,TRBJ1-5,NA,TRBV24-1,CATSHGGGLGNQPQHF,TGTGCCACCAGTCACGGAGGTGGGCTGGGAAATCAGCCCCAGCATTTT
NA,TRBJ1-3,few,TRBV4-3,CASSQVHQGSGNTIYF,TGCGCCAGCAGCCAAGTACACCAGGGGTCTGGAAACACCATATATTTT
TRBD2,TRBJ2-1,NA,TRBV20-1,CSARGASGNREQFF,TGCAGTGCTAGAGGGGCTAGCGGGAACAGGGAGCAGTTCTTC
NA,TRBJ2-1,many,TRBV12-3/TRBV12-4,CASSAVTSRQFF,TGTGCCAGCAGTGCCGTGACGTCTCGTCAGTTCTTC
NA,TRBJ2-1,few,TRBV7-8,CASRLWGRTVSYNEQFF,TGTGCCAGCAGATTATGGGGGAGGACAGTCTCCTACAATGAGCAGTTCTTC
NA,TRBJ2-1,NA,TRBV7-2,CASSLYERWNEQFF,TGTGCCAGCAGCTTATATGAGCGGTGGAATGAGCAGTTCTTC
TRBD2,TRBJ2-1,many,TRBV12-3/TRBV12-4,CASSFILAENNEQFF,TGTGCCAGCAGTTTTATACTAGCGGAAAACAATGAGCAGTTCTTC
TRBD2,TRBJ2-1,few,TRBV20-1,CSATSGRTEQFF,TGCAGTGCGACTAGCGGGAGGACAGAGCAGTTCTTC
NA,TRBJ2-2,NA,TRBV29-1,CSGGHNTGELFF,TGCAGCGGGGGACACAACACCGGGGAGCTGTTTTTT
TRBD1,TRBJ1-1,NA,TRBV15,CATSKRQGSNTEAFF,TGTGCCACCAGCAAAAGACAGGGCTCGAACACTGAAGCTTTCTTT
NA,TRBJ1-1,NA,TRBV20-1,CSARDTARDTEAFF,TGCAGTGCTAGAGATACAGCCAGGGACACTGAAGCTTTCTTT
NA,TRBJ2-7,many,TRBV29-1,CSVVLSGDRYEQYF,TGCAGCGTTGTCCTTAGCGGAGATCGGTACGAGCAGTACTTC
NA,TRBJ2-5,few,TRBV6-5,CASSYSRAPTGETQYF,TGTGCCAGCAGTTACTCGAGGGCTCCCACCGGGGAGACCCAGTACTTC
TRBD2,TRBJ2-1,NA,TRBV20-1,CSAQSPQRGGEETQFF,TGCAGTGCTCAGAGCCCCCAGCGGGGAGGGGAAGAGACCCAGTTCTTC
NA,TRBJ2-3,NA,TRBV11-3,CASSFSRSDTQYF,TGTGCCAGCAGCTTCTCGAGATCAGATACGCAGTATTTT
NA,TRBJ2-7,NA,TRBV30,CAWSGQTASSYEQYF,TGTGCCTGGAGTGGCCAGACGGCGAGCTCCTACGAGCAGTACTTC
TRBD1,TRBJ2-2,NA,TRBV29-1,CSVRQGHGELFF,TGCAGCGTGCGACAGGGGCACGGGGAGCTGTTTTTT
TRBD1,TRBJ2-7,NA,TRBV18,CASSPRTGAHEQYF,TGTGCCAGCTCCCCCAGGACAGGGGCACACGAGCAGTACTTC
NA,TRBJ2-5,many,TRBV4-3,CASSQGRGTQYF,TGCGCCAGCAGCCAAGGAAGAGGGACCCAGTACTTC
NA,TRBJ2-2,NA,TRBV6-4,CASSKSANTGELFF,TGTGCCAGCAGTAAATCGGCAAACACCGGGGAGCTGTTTTTT
NA,TRBJ2-7,NA,TRBV10-3,CAISPSDSYEQYF,TGTGCCATCTCACCAAGCGACTCCTACGAGCAGTACTTC
NA,TRBJ2-7,many,TRBV12-3/TRBV12-4,CASSSWNGYEQYF,TGTGCCAGCAGTTCCTGGAACGGCTACGAGCAGTACTTC
TRBD1,TRBJ1-5,few,TRBV5-6,CASSRRTGQWSNQPQHF,TGTGCCAGCAGCCGTCGGACAGGGCAGTGGAGCAATCAGCCCCAGCATTTT
NA,TRBJ1-1,once,TRBV2,CASSEGGDTEAFF,TGTGCCAGCAGTGAAGGAGGGGACACTGAAGCTTTCTTT